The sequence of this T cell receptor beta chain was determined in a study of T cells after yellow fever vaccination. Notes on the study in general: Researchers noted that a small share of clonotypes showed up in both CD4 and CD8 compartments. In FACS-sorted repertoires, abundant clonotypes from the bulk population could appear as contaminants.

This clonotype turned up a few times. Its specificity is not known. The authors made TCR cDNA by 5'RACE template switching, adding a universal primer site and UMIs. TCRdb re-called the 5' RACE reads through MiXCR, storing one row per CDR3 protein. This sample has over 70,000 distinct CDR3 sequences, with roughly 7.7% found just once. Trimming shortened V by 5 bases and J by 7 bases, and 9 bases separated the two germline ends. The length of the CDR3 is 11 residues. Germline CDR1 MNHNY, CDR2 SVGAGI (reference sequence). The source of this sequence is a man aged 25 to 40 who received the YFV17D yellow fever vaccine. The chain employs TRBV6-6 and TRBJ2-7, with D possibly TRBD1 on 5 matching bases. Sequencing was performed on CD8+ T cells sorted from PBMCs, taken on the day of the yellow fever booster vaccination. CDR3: CASSGAWEQYF. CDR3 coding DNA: TGTGCCAGCAGTGGGGCCTGGGAGCAGTACTTC.